The 13 T cell receptor beta chains below come from one sample, sequenced in a study of identifying expanded T cells in peripheral blood. TCRdb keeps only in-frame clones here, not all; method: immunoSEQ multiplex PCR. There are 70,000 to 100,000 clones in the sample; approximately 86% occur only once, and 4.5% to 7% lies in the top ten. The sequenced sample was blood. These receptors were taken from a person aged 18 to 75 in good health.

The chain joins TRBV19 to TRBJ2-7, with D maybe TRBD2 (5 bases). CDR1 and CDR2 (germline): LNHDA, SQIVND (reference sequence). The length of the CDR3 is 13 residues. With 1 base removed from V and 4 bases from J, the gap between germline ends came to 8 bases. In nucleotides, the CDR3 is TGTGCCAGTAGTATAGGGAGGAGGTACGAGCAGTACTTC. It translates to CASSIGRRYEQYF. The variable domain in full, completed from reference TRBV19 and TRBJ2-7, reads DGGITQSPKYLFRKEGQNVTLSCEQNLNHDAMYWYRQDPGQGLRLIYYSQIVNDFQKGDIAEGYSVSREKKESFPLTVTSAQKNPTAFYLCASSIGRRYEQYFGPGTRLTVT.

The chain joins TRBV5-1 to TRBJ2-1; D not resolved. The germline V gene has CDR1 SGHRS and CDR2 YFSETQ. CDR3 size: 14 residues. Trimming removed 5 bases at V and 7 bases at J, with 16 bases between. This CDR3 is CASSTALVENEQFF. In nucleotides, the CDR3 is TGCGCCAGCAGTACCGCTTTGGTCGAAAATGAGCAGTTCTTC.

The chain recombines TRBV30 with TRBJ1-2; D is possibly TRBD1 (6 bases). V lost 0 bases and J lost 5, with 13 bases in between. This CDR3 has 14 amino acids. Germline loops: CDR1 GTSNPN, CDR2 SVGIG (reference sequence). The CDR3 bases are TGTGCCTGGAGTGTACATGGGGGCTTATATGGCTACACCTTC. This translates into CAWSVHGGLYGYTF.

The V call is TRBV7-8, the J call TRBJ1-1, with D perhaps matching TRBD1 (5 bases). CDR1 is SGHVS and CDR2 is FQNEAQ in the germline V gene. V was trimmed by 2 bases and J by 4 bases, leaving 11 bases between them. The CDR3 has 14 amino acids. The DNA of the CDR3 is TGTGCCAGCAGCTTAAGTGCAGGGCGCACTGAAGCTTTCTTT. It codes for CASSLSAGRTEAFF.

The chain couples TRBV6-5 to TRBJ1-2, with D perhaps matching TRBD1 (5 bases). Germline CDR1 reads MNHEY; CDR2 reads SVGAGI. Trimming stripped 6 bases from V and 2 bases from J, with 7 bases between. The CDR3 spans 12 residues. The CDR3 nucleotides are TGTGCCAGCAGGGGGGGGAACTATGGCTACACCTTC. Amino acid sequence: CASRGGNYGYTF.

V and J are TRBV2 and TRBJ1-2; no clear D. There are 15 residues in the CDR3. Germline V gene lookup returns CDR1 SNHLY and CDR2 FYNNEI. Trimming cost V 5 bases and J 8 bases, with 21 bases left between them. CDR3 amino acids: CASSPQIAQTAGYTF. The CDR3 coding sequence is TGTGCCAGCAGTCCCCAGATTGCCCAGACGGCAGGCTACACCTTC.

The chain is built from TRBV2 and TRBJ2-7, with D unresolved. This CDR3 comprises 15 residues. Per the germline V gene, CDR1 is SNHLY and CDR2 is FYNNEI. The ends were cut back, 1 base at V and 2 bases at J, with 12 bases in the middle. The CDR3: CASSEGLAGAYEQYF. CDR3 nucleotide sequence: TGTGCCAGCAGTGAAGGTTTGGCAGGTGCCTACGAGCAGTACTTC.

The genes are TRBV6-1 and TRBJ2-7; D remains unclear. Trimming removed 1 base at V and 2 bases at J, with 12 bases between. CDR1 is MNHNS and CDR2 is SASEGT in the germline V gene. This CDR3 has 15 amino acids. The CDR3 DNA reads as TGTGCCAGCAGTGAAGGGGCTCTACGGACCTACGAGCAGTACTTC. Amino acid sequence: CASSEGALRTYEQYF.

Only one count was recorded for this clone. The chain couples TRBV2 to TRBJ2-5; D gene ambiguous. Trimming pared 4 bases from V and 4 bases from J, leaving 7 bases between. CDR3 length equals 12 residues. From germline, CDR1 is SNHLY and CDR2 FYNNEI. The CDR3 nucleotides read TGTGCCAGCAGTGTAGTTTCAGAGACCCAGTACTTC. It yields the protein CASSVVSETQYF.

The chain employs TRBV4-1 and TRBJ1-1; D is ambiguous. This CDR3 has 14 amino acids. V lost 4 bases, J lost 5 bases, and 14 bases lay in between. Germline V gene lookup returns CDR1 MGHRA and CDR2 YSYEKL. CDR3 amino acids: CASSPIVLGTEAFF. DNA of the CDR3: TGCGCCAGCAGCCCCATAGTTCTAGGGACTGAAGCTTTCTTT.

This clone was counted a few times. V and J are TRBV7-9 and TRBJ1-6; D is perhaps TRBD1 (6 bases). Trimming took off 1 base at V and 10 bases at J, with 11 bases between the two ends. Germline V gene lookup returns CDR1 SEHNR and CDR2 FQNEAQ (reference sequence). The CDR3 has 14 residues. The CDR3 sequence: CASSLGGAGSPLHF. CDR3 in DNA: TGTGCCAGCAGCTTAGGGGGGGCTGGATCACCCCTCCACTTT.

The chain has TRBV9 and TRBJ2-7; a weak D match, TRBD2 (6 bases). The CDR3 is 13 amino acids. V was cut by 1 base and J by 6 bases, with 11 bases left in between. Germline-derived CDR1 and CDR2 are SGDLS and YYNGEE. CDR3 in DNA: TGTGCCAGCAGCGTAACTAGCTACGGCGAGCAGTACTTC. It yields the protein CASSVTSYGEQYF.

This chain uses TRBV4-3 with TRBJ2-2; 8 nucleotides line up with TRBD1. The CDR3 runs to 17 residues. CDR1 and CDR2 from the germline V gene are LGHNA and YSLEER. The ends lost 4 bases at V and 0 bases at J; junction bases unmatched: 7. CDR3 bases: TGCGCCAGCAGCCGAAAAACAGGGGGAACGAACACCGGGGAGCTGTTTTTT. Amino acids: CASSRKTGGTNTGELFF.